This record concerns one T cell receptor (beta chain) sequence. What it binds is not known. This sample is drawn from a study of graft-versus-host responses after intestinal transplantation. Across the whole study: Multivisceral, liver-intestinal, or isolated intestinal transplants were given to recipients. Each patient got anti-thymocyte globulin induction, then tacrolimus and steroids for two to four years.

Germline V CDR1 and CDR2: SGDLS, YYNGEE. The CDR3 runs 14 residues. The germline V and J ends were trimmed by 0 bases and 1 base, with 8 bases remaining between them. The method was immunoSEQ multiplex PCR; TCRdb's version includes in-frame clones alone and lacks a portion of them. The sample contains 50,000 to 80,000 clones, roughly 90% of which appear only once. Study-wide points: GvH clones occurred in recipient marrow; some first appeared in ileum or blood. Some patients had graft-donor T cell macrochimerism, and their allografts showed high graft-versus-host to host-versus-graft clonal ratios.

Source: unstimulated CD8+ T cells sorted from spleen or lymph node cells, taken before transplant. The clonotype originates from a human donor who was the organ donor for an intestinal transplant. The V and J genes are TRBV9 and TRBJ2-7; D is perhaps TRBD2 (5 bases). CDR3 in amino acids: CASSVASSSYEQYF. The DNA of the CDR3 is TGTGCCAGCAGCGTAGCTAGCTCTTCCTACGAGCAGTACTTC.